Following are 8 T cell receptor beta chains from one sample sequenced in a study of CD8+ T cells in alopecia areata. Reverse transcribed after extraction, RNA yielded cDNA as the sequencing template. Here immunoSEQ multiplex PCR was the method, and the copy in TCRdb shows in-frame clones only, minus some. The sample has about 150,000 clones; roughly 50% are singletons. Sequenced: CD4+ T cells sorted from blood. These receptors all come from a human donor with alopecia areata.

As for this clone: The sample holds other DNA sequences that translate to the same CDR3. The chain uses TRBV7-9 and TRBJ2-1, with D uncertain. V was trimmed by 1 base and J by 4 bases, leaving 5 bases between them. Looked up from germline, CDR1 is SEHNR and CDR2 is FQNEAQ (reference sequence). The CDR3 spans 13 residues. The CDR3, as DNA: TGTGCCAGCAGCTTAGGGCAATACAATGAGCAGTTCTTC. Protein sequence: CASSLGQYNEQFF.

This clone has more than one count but fewer than ten. The chain is built from TRBV7-2 and TRBJ2-7, with 7 nucleotides matching TRBD2. With 4 bases clipped from V and 2 bases from J, the junction kept 14 bases outside the gene matches. The CDR3 totals 17 residues. Germline CDR1 and CDR2: SGHTA and FQGNSA. The CDR3 region is CASSSAAWGLLPYEQYF. The CDR3 DNA sequence: TGTGCCAGCAGCTCCGCCGCGTGGGGACTACTCCCCTACGAGCAGTACTTC. Complete variable domain (other parts from reference TRBV7-2 and TRBJ2-7): GAGVSQSPSNKVTEKGKDVELRCDPISGHTALYWYRQSLGQGLEFLIYFQGNSAPDKSGLPSDRFSAERTGGSVSTLTIQRTQQEDSAVYLCASSSAAWGLLPYEQYFGPGTRLTVT.

The V and J genes are TRBV9 and TRBJ2-1; no clear D gene. Trimming took 5 bases from V and 4 from J, leaving 10 bases between them. This CDR3 region has 13 residues. Germline CDR1 and CDR2: SGDLS and YYNGEE. The CDR3 bases are TGTGCCAGCAGTTACCAGGAATACAATGAGCAGTTCTTC. Its protein is CASSYQEYNEQFF.

The chain employs TRBV5-1 and TRBJ1-1, with 9 bases fitting TRBD1. V lost 1 base to trimming and J lost 7 bases; unmatched junction nucleotides: 8. CDR1 is SGHRS and CDR2 is YFSETQ in the germline V gene. CDR3 length: 15 residues. For the CDR3, the DNA is TGCGCCAGCAGCTTGTCTTTACAGGGGGCCGGTGAAGCTTTCTTT. Amino acid sequence: CASSLSLQGAGEAFF.

This clone has just a few counts. The gene calls are TRBV9 and TRBJ2-5; D is undetermined. CDR1 is SGDLS and CDR2 is YYNGEE in the germline V gene. V was cut by 2 bases and J by 7 bases, with 9 bases left in between. CDR3 length: 12 amino acids. CDR3 DNA: TGTGCCAGCAGCGTCGACTCGGGGACCCAGTACTTC. Translation: CASSVDSGTQYF.

The V call is TRBV19, the J call TRBJ2-3; D is unresolved. The germline V and J ends were trimmed by 6 bases and 4 bases, with 5 bases remaining between them. CDR3 length: 11 amino acids. Germline lookup yields CDR1 LNHDA and CDR2 SQIVND (reference sequence). The DNA of the CDR3 is TGTGCCAGTAGATCCGCAGATACGCAGTATTTT. Translation gives CASRSADTQYF.

This clone has a handful of counts. The genes are TRBV6-5 and TRBJ2-7; D uncertain. The V gene lost 7 bases and the J gene lost 2 bases, with 15 bases spanning the gap. This CDR3 has 14 residues. CDR1 is MNHEY and CDR2 is SVGAGI in the germline V gene. The CDR3 region is CASTPGVYPYEQYF. The CDR3 DNA follows: TGTGCCAGCACCCCGGGTGTTTACCCCTACGAGCAGTACTTC.

The chain couples TRBV2 to TRBJ2-1, with D perhaps TRBD2 (5 bases). CDR1 and CDR2 (germline): SNHLY, FYNNEI. This CDR3 has 14 amino acids. Deletions cut 3 bases from V and 4 bases from J, with 10 bases between. The CDR3 spells CASSDRRVYNEQFF. The CDR3 nucleotides read TGTGCCAGCAGTGATAGGCGGGTTTACAATGAGCAGTTCTTC.